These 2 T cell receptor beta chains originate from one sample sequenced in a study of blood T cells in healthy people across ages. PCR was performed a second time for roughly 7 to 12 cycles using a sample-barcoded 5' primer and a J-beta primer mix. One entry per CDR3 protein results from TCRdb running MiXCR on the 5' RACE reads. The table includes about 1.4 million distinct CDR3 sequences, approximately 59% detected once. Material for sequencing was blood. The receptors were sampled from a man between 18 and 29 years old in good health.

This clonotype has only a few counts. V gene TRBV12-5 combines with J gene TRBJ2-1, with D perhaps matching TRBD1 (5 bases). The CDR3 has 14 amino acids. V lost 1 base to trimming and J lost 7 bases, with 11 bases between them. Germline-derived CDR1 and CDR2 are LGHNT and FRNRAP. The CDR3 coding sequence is TGTGCTAGTGGTTTGGCAGTGACAGATAATGAGCAGTTCTTC. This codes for CASGLAVTDNEQFF.

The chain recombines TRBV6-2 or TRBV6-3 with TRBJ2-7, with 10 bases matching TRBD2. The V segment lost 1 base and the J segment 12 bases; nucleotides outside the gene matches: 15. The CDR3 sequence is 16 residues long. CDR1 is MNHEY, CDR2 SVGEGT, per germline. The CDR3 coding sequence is TGTGCCAGCAGTTACTTGCCTGGTGTAGCGGGGGGCCTGGTGTACTTC. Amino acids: CASSYLPGVAGGLVYF.